The 3 T cell receptor beta chains below all came from one sample that was sequenced in a study of T cells after posttransplantation cyclophosphamide. Profiled with immunoSEQ multiplex PCR; TCRdb holds only in-frame clones, not every one. Of roughly 6,900 clones listed, about 98% are singletons. The sample comprised naive CD8+ T cells sorted from PBMCs. The receptors here all came from a woman in her 30s in good health and a related stem cell transplant donor.

The chain couples TRBV10-2 to TRBJ2-7; possibly TRBD1 for D (6 bases). This CDR3 has 14 amino acids. CDR1 is WSHSY, CDR2 SAAADI, per germline. Trimming stripped 5 bases from V and 2 bases from J, with 13 bases between. The CDR3 spells CASSHPDSPYEQYF. CDR3 DNA sequence: TGCGCCAGCAGTCACCCGGACAGCCCCTACGAGCAGTACTTC.

V usage is TRBV7-9 and J usage is TRBJ1-1, with D hard to call. The germline V and J ends were trimmed by 5 bases and 10 bases, with 11 bases remaining between them. The CDR3 consists of 11 residues. CDR1 and CDR2 (germline): SEHNR, FQNEAQ (reference sequence). The CDR3 loop reads CASSPGYAAFF. DNA of the CDR3: TGTGCCAGCAGCCCGGGTTACGCAGCTTTCTTT.

This chain connects TRBV7-2 to TRBJ1-1; no reliable D call. This CDR3 region has 14 residues. Trimming cost V 11 bases and J 1 base, with 17 bases left between them. Germline values: CDR1 SGHTA, CDR2 FQGNSA. In DNA, the CDR3 is TGTGCCTCCTTACAGATCGGGGAGAACACTGAAGCTTTCTTT. Protein product: CASLQIGENTEAFF.